This entry lists 30 T cell receptor beta chains sequenced from one sample in a study of T cells in Graves' hyperthyroidism and ophthalmopathy. It was RNA transcripts that yielded the amplified TCR beta CDR3 regions. With the HTBI primer set, the TCR CDR3 went through a first round of RT-PCR. TCRdb fed the multiplex PCR reads into MiXCR, producing one record per CDR3 protein. The sample comprises more than 300,000 distinct CDR3 sequences, roughly 15% of which are singletons, and around 19% rests with the top ten. Sequenced material: blood. All receptors derive from a woman aged 25 to 45 with Graves' ophthalmopathy.

Many counts were recorded for this clonotype. V is TRBV29-1 and J is TRBJ1-2; perhaps TRBD1 as D (6 bases). V was trimmed by 3 bases and J by 5 bases, leaving 19 bases between them. The germline V gene encodes CDR1 SQVTM and CDR2 ANQGSEA. The CDR3 has 15 residues. CDR3: CSVDPVRGSGYGYTF. The CDR3 nucleotides read TGCAGCGTTGACCCTGTTAGGGGGTCAGGTTATGGCTACACCTTC.

There are many counts of this clonotype. The chain carries TRBV7-2 and TRBJ1-4, with TRBD1 matching 7 bases. Germline CDR1 is SGHTA and CDR2 is FQGNSA. J gave up 5 bases and V 5 bases, and 5 bases lay outside the gene matches. The CDR3 is made up of 14 amino acids. The CDR3 protein is CASSRQGQNEKLFF. CDR3 nucleotides: TGTGCCAGCAGCCGACAGGGCCAAAATGAAAAACTGTTTTTT.

This clonotype was recorded many times. The gene calls are TRBV24-1 and TRBJ2-5; D gene ambiguous. This CDR3 contains 15 residues. Germline lookup yields CDR1 KGHDR and CDR2 SFDVKD. V dropped 4 bases and J dropped 0 bases, with 11 bases sitting between them. This CDR3 is CATSELDTHQETQYF. The CDR3, as DNA: TGTGCCACCAGTGAACTTGACACGCACCAAGAGACCCAGTACTTC.

This clonotype has at least ten counts. CDR3 sequence: CSARKRSGDTDTQYF. In DNA form, the CDR3 reads TGCAGTGCTAGAAAACGAAGCGGGGACACAGATACGCAGTATTTT. This chain joins TRBV20-1 and TRBJ2-3; 7 nucleotides align to TRBD2. V lost 2 bases to trimming and J lost 2 bases; unmatched junction nucleotides: 7. The germline V gene encodes CDR1 DFQATT and CDR2 SNEGSKA (reference sequence). This CDR3 comprises 15 residues.

This clonotype occurred once. The J gene is TRBJ2-7, the V gene TRBV11-2, with 8 bases aligning to TRBD1. Germline values: CDR1 SGHAT, CDR2 FQNNGV. The CDR3 has 15 residues. Trimming cost V 5 bases and J 3 bases; bases outside gene matches: 9. CDR3 amino acids: CASSLGTGNSYEQYF. For the CDR3, the DNA is TGTGCCAGCAGCCTAGGGACAGGCAACAGCTACGAGCAGTACTTC.

Comments on this clonotype: This could be a read error, since a much larger clone is one nucleotide away. The chain employs TRBV2 and TRBJ2-1; D ambiguous. V was cut by 8 bases and J by 8 bases, with 16 bases left in between. The germline V gene encodes CDR1 SNHLY and CDR2 FYNNEI. This CDR3 spans 13 amino acids. The CDR3 is CASGWQFGDEQFF. CDR3 in DNA: TGTGCCAGCGGTTGGCAGTTTGGGGATGAGCAGTTCTTC.

The V gene is TRBV7-2, the J gene TRBJ1-2; maybe TRBD1 (5 bases). Germline V gives CDR1 SGHTA, CDR2 FQGNSA. Trimming cost V 5 bases and J 0 bases, with 10 bases left between them. There are 14 residues in the CDR3. CDR3 amino acids: CASSPGIPNYGYTF. The CDR3 nucleotides read TGTGCCAGCAGCCCAGGGATTCCTAACTATGGCTACACCTTC.

The chain recombines TRBV7-8 with TRBJ1-5; a possible D gene is TRBD1 (5 bases). This CDR3 is built from 17 residues. Germline values: CDR1 SGHVS, CDR2 FQNEAQ. V was clipped by 5 bases and J by 5 bases, with 22 bases between them. This CDR3 reads CASSLGGVQDWYQPQHF. The CDR3 nucleotides read TGTGCCAGCAGCCTGGGGGGGGTGCAGGATTGGTATCAGCCCCAGCATTTT.

This clonotype occurred many times. This sequence joins TRBV10-1 and TRBJ2-7; D unclear. V was cut by 3 bases and J by 3 bases, with 15 bases left in between. This CDR3 is built from 15 residues. Germline V gene data show CDR1 as WNHNN and CDR2 as SYGVQD (reference sequence). This chain's CDR3 is CASSDFDPDLYEQYF. Here the CDR3 DNA reads TGCGCCAGCAGTGATTTCGATCCGGACCTCTACGAGCAGTACTTC.

This clonotype appeared many times. The chain joins TRBV5-1 to TRBJ2-7; D remains unclear. V lost 5 bases and J lost 0, with 9 bases in between. The CDR3 runs to 13 residues. Germline V CDR1 and CDR2: SGHRS, YFSETQ. The CDR3 nucleotides read TGCGCCAGCAGATACGACAACTCCTACGAGCAGTACTTC. It translates to CASRYDNSYEQYF.

This clonotype was found many times. The chain uses TRBV30 and TRBJ1-3, with no clear D. Trimming left V 2 bases short and J 0 bases short, with 11 bases between. CDR3 length: 15 residues. Germline V gene sequence: CDR1 GTSNPN, CDR2 SVGIG (reference sequence). CDR3 nucleotides: TGTGCCTGGAGTTCCCTGTCCCGCTCTGGAAACACCATATATTTT. Its protein product is CAWSSLSRSGNTIYF.

At least ten counts were recorded for this clonotype. The rearrangement uses TRBV9 and TRBJ1-1, with D uncertain. Germline CDR1 SGDLS, CDR2 YYNGEE. The CDR3 consists of 16 residues. V gave up 4 bases and J gave up 0 bases, with 16 bases separating them. CDR3 amino acids: CASSPLMPLVNTEAFF. In DNA, the CDR3 is TGTGCCAGCAGCCCTCTCATGCCGCTGGTGAACACTGAAGCTTTCTTT.

At least ten counts were recorded for this clonotype. The gene calls are TRBV6-5 and TRBJ1-6, with D maybe TRBD1 (5 bases). Germline V CDR1 and CDR2: MNHEY, SVGAGI. Trimming removed 5 bases from V and 6 bases from J, with 14 bases in between. CDR3 length: 15 residues. The CDR3 here is CASSVTPGVNSPLHF. The CDR3 nucleotides read TGTGCCAGCAGTGTGACCCCGGGGGTTAATTCACCCCTCCACTTT.

The table lists this clonotype with a few counts. V gene TRBV20-1 combines with J gene TRBJ2-3; 15 positions agree with TRBD2. V shed 6 bases and J 7 bases; nucleotides not matched to a gene: 14. Germline V gives CDR1 DFQATT, CDR2 SNEGSKA (reference sequence). This CDR3 is built from 17 residues. Here the CDR3 reads CSAGTSGGMTLSHTQYF. DNA for the CDR3: TGCAGTGCAGGGACTAGCGGGGGGATGACATTATCCCATACGCAGTATTTT.

This clonotype was picked up many times. The chain has TRBV28 and TRBJ1-4; weak D call: TRBD1 (6 bases). The germline V gene has CDR1 MDHEN and CDR2 SYDVKM. V lost 6 bases and J lost 4, with 18 bases in between. The CDR3 has 16 residues. The CDR3 region is CASSPLGGHFNEKLFF. CDR3 nucleotide sequence: TGTGCCAGCAGCCCCCTTGGGGGACATTTTAATGAAAAACTGTTTTTT.

V and J are TRBV28 and TRBJ2-1; 10 bases align to TRBD2. After removal of 5 bases from V and 5 bases from J, the junction contained 9 bases not matched to a gene. Germline CDR1 MDHEN, CDR2 SYDVKM. The CDR3 has 16 residues. The CDR3 nucleotides read TGTGCCAGCAGTGATTGGGCTAGCGGGGGTAACAATGAGCAGTTCTTC. This gives the protein CASSDWASGGNNEQFF.

The rearrangement uses TRBV9 and TRBJ2-3, with 7 bases matching TRBD1. The CDR3 has 14 amino acids. V gave up 3 bases and J gave up 6 bases; unmatched junction bases: 7. Germline V gene lookup returns CDR1 SGDLS and CDR2 YYNGEE. The CDR3 DNA sequence: TGTGCCAGCAGCGCTAGTTCGACAGGGGATACGCAGTATTTT. Its translation: CASSASSTGDTQYF.

The sample holds many counts of this clonotype. This sequence joins TRBV20-1 and TRBJ1-1; 8 bases agree with TRBD1. With V trimmed by 0 bases and J by 4 bases, 10 bases remained unmatched. This CDR3 is built from 16 residues. The germline CDR1 and CDR2 sequences are DFQATT and SNEGSKA (reference sequence). The CDR3 is CSARDKGADRATEAFF. The CDR3, as DNA: TGCAGTGCTAGAGATAAGGGGGCGGACAGGGCCACTGAAGCTTTCTTT.

This clonotype has a count of ten or more. The chain uses TRBV11-2 and TRBJ2-3, with no clear D. CDR1 SGHAT and CDR2 FQNNGV come from the germline V gene. V dropped 1 base and J dropped 3 bases, with 14 bases sitting between them. The CDR3 extends over 16 amino acids. The CDR3 nucleotides are TGTGCCAGCAGCTTAGGACCGACAACCCGGACAGATACGCAGTATTTT. This sequence encodes CASSLGPTTRTDTQYF.

There are many counts of this clonotype. V is TRBV11-2 and J is TRBJ2-3; the D is unclear. Per the germline V gene, CDR1 is SGHAT and CDR2 is FQNNGV. V was trimmed by 1 base and J by 6 bases, leaving 5 bases between them. The CDR3 extends over 12 amino acids. CDR3 nucleotide sequence: TGTGCCAGCAGCTTAGGATACGATACGCAGTATTTT. Translation gives CASSLGYDTQYF.

This clonotype came up a few times. This chain connects TRBV5-1 to TRBJ2-2; 8 nucleotides line up with TRBD1. The V gene end was trimmed by 5 bases and the J gene end by 5 bases; junction bases not matched to a gene: 8. Per germline, CDR1 SGHRS and CDR2 YFSETQ. The CDR3 length is 15 residues. CDR3 amino acids: CASSYNTGGTGELFF. DNA for the CDR3: TGCGCCAGCAGTTACAATACAGGGGGAACCGGGGAGCTGTTTTTT. The full variable domain, its missing parts supplied by reference TRBV5-1 and TRBJ2-2, is KAGVTQTPRYLIKTRGQQVTLSCSPISGHRSVSWYQQTPGQGLQFLFEYFSETQRNKGNFPGRFSGRQFSNSRSEMNVSTLELGDSALYLCASSYNTGGTGELFFGEGSRLTVL.

This clonotype was observed at least ten times. The chain joins TRBV28 to TRBJ2-5; the match to TRBD2 covers 9 bases. The V gene's germline CDR1 is MDHEN and CDR2 SYDVKM. The CDR3 is 15 amino acids. The junction had 1 base not matched to a gene; V was cut back by 2 bases and J by 0 bases. CDR3 sequence reads: CASSLKRGDQETQYF. The CDR3 DNA reads as TGTGCCAGCAGTTTAAAGCGGGGGGACCAAGAGACCCAGTACTTC. The variable domain in full, completed from reference TRBV28 and TRBJ2-5, reads DVKVTQSSRYLVKRTGEKVFLECVQDMDHENMFWYRQDPGLGLRLIYFSYDVKMKEKGDIPEGYSVSREKKERFSLILESASTNQTSMYLCASSLKRGDQETQYFGPGTRLLVL.

This clonotype came up many times. V gene TRBV24-1 combines with J gene TRBJ1-2, with D unclear. There are 13 residues in the CDR3. V was cut by 5 bases and J by 3 bases, with 9 bases left in between. Germline assignment: CDR1 KGHDR and CDR2 SFDVKD. The CDR3 loop reads CATSVGVYYGYTF. CDR3 DNA sequence: TGTGCCACCAGTGTTGGTGTCTACTATGGCTACACCTTC.

The table lists this clonotype with a few counts. The rearrangement joins TRBV4-2 to TRBJ2-3; D is ambiguous. V lost 0 bases to trimming and J lost 4 bases, with 11 bases between them. This CDR3 is 15 amino acids long. Germline V lookup: CDR1 LGHNA, CDR2 YNFKEQ. CDR3 protein: CASSQETLSADTQYF. DNA for the CDR3: TGTGCCAGCAGCCAAGAGACGTTAAGCGCAGATACGCAGTATTTT.

This clonotype was recorded once. A single base separates this from a much larger clone, so it may be a read error. J is TRBJ1-5 and V is TRBV20-1, with 10 bases lining up with TRBD1. J lost 4 bases, V lost 6 bases, and 21 bases had no gene match. The CDR3 spans 19 residues. Per the germline V gene, CDR1 is DFQATT and CDR2 is SNEGSKA (reference sequence). The CDR3 DNA is TGCAGTGCAACTACCGGGACAGGGGCCACCTCGGGCTCTAATCAGCCCCAGCATTTT. Protein product: CSATTGTGATSGSNQPQHF.

Points on this clonotype: This may be a read error: a much more frequent sequence differs by one nucleotide. This chain uses TRBV7-9 with TRBJ2-2; D may match TRBD1 or TRBD2 (5 bases each). This CDR3 is built from 16 residues. Germline loops: CDR1 SEHNR, CDR2 FQNEAQ (reference sequence). In DNA form, the CDR3 reads TGTGCCAGCAGCTTGTCTGCAGGGAGTAACACCGGGGAGCTGATTTTT. This encodes CASSLSAGSNTGELIF.

This clonotype was seen only a few times. This chain links TRBV18 with TRBJ2-3, with unresolved D. The CDR3 length is 16 residues. The germline CDR1 and CDR2 sequences are KGHSH and LQKENI. V was cut by 1 base and J by 5 bases, with 16 bases left in between. The CDR3 is CASSPRGRDSGDTQYF. Here the CDR3 DNA reads TGTGCCAGCTCACCACGGGGAAGGGATTCGGGAGATACGCAGTATTTT.

Many counts were recorded for this clonotype. The chain joins TRBV7-9 to TRBJ2-7, with 10 bases lining up with TRBD1. After removal of 5 bases from V and 3 bases from J, the junction contained 4 bases not matched to a gene. This CDR3 comprises 14 residues. Germline assignment: CDR1 SEHNR and CDR2 FQNEAQ (reference sequence). For the CDR3, the DNA is TGTGCCAGCAGCCCCCGGGACAGGGGCTACGAGCAGTACTTC. The encoded protein is CASSPRDRGYEQYF.

This clonotype was observed a few times. The V gene is TRBV5-1, the J gene TRBJ2-3; 9 positions agree with TRBD2. After removal of 1 base from V and 4 bases from J, the junction contained 10 bases not matched to a gene. The CDR3 covers 17 residues. Germline assignment: CDR1 SGHRS and CDR2 YFSETQ. The CDR3 loop is CASSLNGNSGGPDTQYF. CDR3 coding DNA: TGCGCCAGCAGCTTGAATGGGAATAGCGGGGGCCCAGATACGCAGTATTTT.

The chain combines TRBV20-1 with TRBJ1-2; tentative D call: TRBD1 (6 bases). CDR1 is DFQATT, CDR2 SNEGSKA, per germline (reference sequence). Between the trimmed V and J ends, which lost 2 bases and 8 bases, there was a span of 12 bases. There are 12 residues in the CDR3. The CDR3 nucleotides read TGCAGTGCTAGAATCAGGGGAGGCGGCTACACCTTC. Protein: CSARIRGGGYTF.